A selection of T cell receptor beta chains follows, all from one sample in a study of T cell responses to AZD1222 COVID-19 vaccine. This table comes from immunoSEQ multiplex PCR, and its TCRdb copy is limited to in-frame clones, with some not included. This table holds about 130,000 clones, about 94% found once. Sequenced material: peripheral blood, taken on day 0 of AZD1222 vaccination. These receptors were collected from an adult in good health. CDR3s include the opening cysteine and the closing phenylalanine or tryptophan. A D gene is named only where the DNA matches it firmly. Clone size, where shown, is once, few, many, or a class for clones that have expanded.

>.|13|TRBJ2-7|once|TRBV6-5
CASSPGSANEQYF
TGTGCCAGCAGCCCGGGATCTGCCAACGAGCAGTACTTC
>TRBD1|19|TRBJ2-7|.|TRBV3-1/TRBV3-2
CASSQVHLTGQGFSYEQYF
TGTGCCAGCAGCCAAGTCCATCTAACTGGACAGGGTTTCTCCTACGAGCAGTACTTC
>.|13|TRBJ2-7|.|TRBV2
CASSDGVRSEQYF
TGTGCCAGCAGTGATGGGGTCCGAAGCGAGCAGTACTTC
>.|15|TRBJ2-7|.|TRBV2
CASAPPQGRGYEQYF
TGTGCCTCGGCCCCCCCCCAGGGTAGAGGCTACGAGCAGTACTTC
>.|16|TRBJ2-5|.|TRBV5-1
CASSFTQVPPEETQYF
TGCGCCAGCAGCTTCACTCAAGTCCCCCCCGAGGAGACCCAGTACTTC
>.|14|TRBJ2-7|.|TRBV19
CASSTGESTYEQYF
TGTGCCAGTAGTACAGGGGAAAGTACGTACGAGCAGTACTTC
>TRBD1|17|TRBJ2-2|.|TRBV4-1
CASSQEGQGAGHGELFF
TGCGCCAGCAGCCAAGAAGGACAGGGGGCCGGTCACGGGGAGCTGTTTTTT
>TRBD1|14|TRBJ1-1|.|TRBV28
CASSVQGAYTEAFF
TGTGCCAGCAGTGTTCAGGGGGCGTACACTGAAGCTTTCTTT
>.|15|TRBJ1-5|.|TRBV7-2
CASSLVRGPFGPQHF
TGTGCCAGCAGCTTAGTAAGGGGCCCCTTTGGGCCCCAGCATTTT
>TRBD1|13|TRBJ1-2|.|TRBV2
CASSRTGNYGYTF
TGTGCCAGCAGTAGGACAGGGAACTATGGCTACACCTTC
>.|15|TRBJ1-1|.|TRBV5-1
CASSPGEGMNTEAFF
TGCGCCAGCAGCCCCGGGGAGGGAATGAACACTGAAGCTTTCTTT
>.|14|TRBJ1-2|.|TRBV18
CASSRAGASRGYTF
TGTGCCAGCTCACGGGCCGGGGCATCAAGAGGCTACACCTTC
>TRBD2|14|TRBJ2-1|.|TRBV30
CAWSAGAGEGEQFF
TGTGCCTGGAGTGCAGGAGCGGGAGAGGGTGAGCAGTTCTTC
>.|13|TRBJ1-6|.|TRBV18
CASSPGVGSPLHF
TGTGCCAGCTCACCTGGGGTGGGATCACCCCTCCACTTT
>TRBD1|13|TRBJ1-2|.|TRBV15
CATSREQGLGYTF
TGTGCCACCAGCAGAGAACAGGGGTTAGGCTACACCTTC
>TRBD1|14|TRBJ2-1|.|TRBV6-2/TRBV6-3
CASSYWQGDNEQFF
TGTGCCAGCAGTTACTGGCAGGGGGACAATGAGCAGTTCTTC
>.|14|TRBJ2-7|.|TRBV7-9
CASSGLKPPYEQYF
TGTGCCAGCAGTGGACTCAAACCCCCTTACGAGCAGTACTTC
>.|12|TRBJ2-3|once|TRBV19
CASSSPTDTQYF
TGTGCCAGTAGTTCCCCTACAGATACGCAGTATTTT
>.|17|TRBJ1-1|.|TRBV14
CASSQDVGGVWNTEAFF
TGTGCCAGCAGCCAAGATGTAGGAGGGGTTTGGAACACTGAAGCTTTCTTT
>TRBD2|15|TRBJ2-2|.|TRBV6-1
CASSEASGSTGELFF
TGTGCCAGCAGTGAAGCTAGCGGGAGCACCGGGGAGCTGTTTTTT
>.|11|TRBJ2-4|.|TRBV30
CAWSEVNIQYF
TGTGCCTGGAGTGAGGTCAACATTCAGTACTTC
>.|20|TRBJ2-5|once|TRBV24-1
CATSDPVGSLGGIEQETQYF
TGTGCCACCAGTGATCCCGTGGGCAGTCTCGGCGGAATCGAACAAGAGACCCAGTACTTC
>TRBD1|15|TRBJ2-3|once|TRBV13
CASSSPDRATDTQYF
TGTGCCAGCAGCTCTCCGGACAGGGCTACAGATACGCAGTATTTT
>.|16|TRBJ2-3|.|TRBV5-1
CASSLADGPRTDTQYF
TGCGCCAGCAGCTTGGCGGACGGGCCGCGCACAGATACGCAGTATTTT
>.|16|TRBJ2-5|.|TRBV24-1
CATSDFGGGKLETQYF
TGTGCCACCAGTGATTTTGGTGGCGGGAAGTTAGAGACCCAGTACTTC
>.|11|TRBJ2-3|.|TRBV5-8
CASSATDTQYF
TGTGCCAGCAGCGCCACAGATACGCAGTATTTT
>.|12|TRBJ2-7|.|TRBV7-9
CASSSYTYEQYF
TGTGCCAGCAGCTCTTATACCTACGAGCAGTACTTC
>TRBD1|15|TRBJ2-3|.|TRBV10-1
CASSGGQGAEDTQYF
TGCGCCAGCAGTGGTGGGCAGGGGGCAGAAGATACGCAGTATTTT
>TRBD1|13|TRBJ2-1|.|TRBV29-1
CSVVWTGNGGQFF
TGCAGCGTTGTATGGACAGGGAACGGGGGGCAGTTCTTC
>.|15|TRBJ2-3|once|TRBV10-1
CASKGGRECTDTQYF
TGCGCCAGCAAAGGGGGGCGGGAGTGCACAGATACGCAGTATTTT
>TRBD2|15|TRBJ2-1|.|TRBV6-5
CASTFMTSGSLEQFF
TGTGCCAGCACCTTTATGACTAGCGGGAGCTTAGAGCAGTTCTTC
>.|13|TRBJ1-3|.|TRBV12-3/TRBV12-4
CASSFGGGNTIYF
TGTGCCAGCAGTTTCGGAGGAGGAAACACCATATATTTT
>.|16|TRBJ1-4|.|TRBV19
CASNPVRDSTNEKLFF
TGTGCCAGTAACCCCGTCAGGGACTCAACTAATGAAAAACTGTTTTTT
>TRBD1|14|TRBJ1-5|.|TRBV19
CASSADRGLQPQHF
TGTGCCAGTAGTGCGGACAGGGGGCTTCAGCCCCAGCATTTT
>TRBD2|14|TRBJ2-7|.|TRBV6-5
CASSYGLASYEQYF
TGTGCCAGCAGTTACGGACTAGCATCCTACGAGCAGTACTTC
>.|15|TRBJ2-7|.|TRBV27
CASSFSGASPYEQYF
TGTGCCAGCAGTTTCTCAGGGGCGTCCCCCTACGAGCAGTACTTC
>.|13|TRBJ2-7|.|TRBV9
CASSVGAAYEQYF
TGTGCCAGCAGCGTAGGGGCGGCCTACGAGCAGTACTTC
>.|13|TRBJ1-5|.|TRBV18
CASSVGHGKPQHF
TGTGCCAGCTCAGTGGGACATGGAAAGCCCCAGCATTTT
>.|11|TRBJ1-1|.|TRBV6-2/TRBV6-3
CASSRRTEAFF
TGTGCCAGCAGCCGGCGGACTGAAGCTTTCTTT
>.|13|TRBJ2-7|.|TRBV28
CASSHGLAYEQYF
TGTGCCAGCAGTCACGGACTCGCCTACGAGCAGTACTTC
>.|15|TRBJ1-2|.|TRBV5-1
CASRLGTDNSYGYTF
TGCGCCAGCAGACTCGGGACCGACAATAGCTATGGCTACACCTTC
>.|15|TRBJ1-2|.|TRBV5-6
CASSLPSRGLFGYTF
TGTGCCAGCAGCTTGCCGAGCAGGGGTCTATTCGGCTACACCTTC
>TRBD1|13|TRBJ2-3|once|TRBV5-1
CASSGTGTDTQYF
TGCGCCAGCAGCGGGACAGGGACAGATACGCAGTATTTT
>.|13|TRBJ2-1|.|TRBV9
CASSVALAKELFF
TGTGCCAGCAGCGTAGCGCTAGCCAAAGAACTGTTCTTC
>TRBD2|13|TRBJ2-4|.|TRBV7-2
CASSSGPGGLQYF
TGTGCCAGCAGCTCCGGCCCGGGAGGTCTTCAGTACTTC
>.|14|TRBJ1-5|once|TRBV6-2/TRBV6-3
CASSYIGGHQPQHF
TGTGCCAGCAGTTACATAGGGGGTCATCAGCCCCAGCATTTT
>TRBD2|16|TRBJ2-5|.|TRBV5-1
CASSSRGLADQETQYF
TGCGCCAGCAGCTCCCGGGGACTAGCGGACCAAGAGACCCAGTACTTC
>.|15|TRBJ1-4|.|TRBV7-2
CASSPSRWTNEKLFF
TGTGCCAGCAGCCCATCCCGGTGGACTAATGAAAAACTGTTTTTT
>TRBD1|15|TRBJ2-1|.|TRBV14
CASSQAGGIYNEQFF
TGTGCCAGCAGCCAAGCAGGGGGCATCTACAATGAGCAGTTCTTC
>TRBD1|15|TRBJ1-1|.|TRBV29-1
CSVEGWETGGTEAFF
TGCAGCGTTGAGGGTTGGGAGACAGGGGGTACTGAAGCTTTCTTT